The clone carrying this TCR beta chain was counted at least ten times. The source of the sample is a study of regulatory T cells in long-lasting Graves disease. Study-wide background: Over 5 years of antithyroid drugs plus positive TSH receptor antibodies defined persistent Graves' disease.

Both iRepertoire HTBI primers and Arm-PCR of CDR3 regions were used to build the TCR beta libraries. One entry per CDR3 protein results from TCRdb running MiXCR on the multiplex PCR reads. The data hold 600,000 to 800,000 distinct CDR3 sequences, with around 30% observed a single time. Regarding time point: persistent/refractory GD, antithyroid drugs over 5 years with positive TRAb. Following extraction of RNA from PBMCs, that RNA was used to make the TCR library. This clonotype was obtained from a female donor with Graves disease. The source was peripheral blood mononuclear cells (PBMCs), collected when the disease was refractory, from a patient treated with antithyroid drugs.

The CDR3 sequence: CSASGHVYGYTF. CDR3 nucleotides: TGCAGTGCTTCGGGACACGTCTATGGCTACACCTTC. The chain couples TRBV20-1 to TRBJ1-2; weak D call: TRBD1 (6 bases). Trimming pared 5 bases from V and 4 bases from J, leaving 11 bases between. The germline V gene has CDR1 DFQATT and CDR2 SNEGSKA (reference sequence). There are 12 residues in the CDR3.